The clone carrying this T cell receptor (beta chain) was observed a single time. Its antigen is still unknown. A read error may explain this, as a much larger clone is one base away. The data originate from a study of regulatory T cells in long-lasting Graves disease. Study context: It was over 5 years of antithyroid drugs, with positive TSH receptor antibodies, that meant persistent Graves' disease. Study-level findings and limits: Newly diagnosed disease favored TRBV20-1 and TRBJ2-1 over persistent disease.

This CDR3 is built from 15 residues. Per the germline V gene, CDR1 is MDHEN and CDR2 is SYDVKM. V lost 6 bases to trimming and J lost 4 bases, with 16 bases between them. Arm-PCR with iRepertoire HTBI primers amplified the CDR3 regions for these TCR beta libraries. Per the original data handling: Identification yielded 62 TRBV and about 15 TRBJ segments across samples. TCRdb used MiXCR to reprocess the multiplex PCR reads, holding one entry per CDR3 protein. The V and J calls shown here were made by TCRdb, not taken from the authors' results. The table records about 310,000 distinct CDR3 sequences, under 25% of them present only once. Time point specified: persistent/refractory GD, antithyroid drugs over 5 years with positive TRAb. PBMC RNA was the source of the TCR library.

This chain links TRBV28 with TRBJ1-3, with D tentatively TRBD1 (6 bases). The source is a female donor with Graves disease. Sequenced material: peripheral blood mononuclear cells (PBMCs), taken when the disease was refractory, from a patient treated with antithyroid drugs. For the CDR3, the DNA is TGTGCCAGCAGCCCAGGGGCAGGGACAGGAAACACCATATATTTT. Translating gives CASSPGAGTGNTIYF.